This entry lists 9 T cell receptor beta chains sequenced from one sample in a study of blood T cell repertoires in COVID-19. Profiling relied on immunoSEQ multiplex PCR, and the TCRdb table lists in-frame clones only, not all of them. The sample has about 240,000 clones, around 85% seen once. The sample comprised peripheral blood. These receptors all come from a woman of 80 years or more with acute or convalescent COVID-19.

The gene calls are TRBV5-1 and TRBJ2-7; 8 nucleotides align to TRBD2. Germline V lookup: CDR1 SGHRS, CDR2 YFSETQ. This CDR3 spans 14 amino acids. Trimming at V came to 0 bases and at J to 7 bases, leaving 6 bases not matched to a gene. DNA of the CDR3: TGCGCCAGCAGCTTGGCGGGGGGGACGGGAGAGCAGTACTTC. Protein sequence: CASSLAGGTGEQYF.

The V gene is TRBV12-1, the J gene TRBJ2-7; the D call of TRBD1 is as the table states it, not checked on the DNA. TRBV12-1 is reported as a pseudogene. The CDR3 has 15 amino acids. DNA for the CDR3: TGTGCCAGCAGCTTGCACAGGGGGCAAGTCGGCGAGCAGTACTTC. This codes for CASSLHRGQVGEQYF.

This chain uses TRBV18 with TRBJ2-2; 10 bases agree with TRBD2. The trim removed 3 bases at V and 2 bases at J, leaving 6 bases unmatched. Germline-derived CDR1 and CDR2 are KGHSH and LQKENI. This CDR3 spans 17 amino acids. The CDR3 reads CASSPHGLAANTGELFF. The DNA for the CDR3 is TGTGCCAGCTCACCCCACGGACTAGCGGCTAACACCGGGGAGCTGTTTTTT.

V usage is TRBV2 and J usage is TRBJ2-5, with 8 bases identical to TRBD1. Germline V CDR1 and CDR2: SNHLY, FYNNEI. This CDR3 is 12 amino acids long. J was trimmed by 9 bases and V by 4 bases; bases with no gene match: 4. The CDR3 spells CASSGQGSSQYF. In DNA form, the CDR3 reads TGTGCCAGCAGTGGACAGGGGAGCTCCCAGTACTTC.

The chain employs TRBV24-1 and TRBJ1-2; TRBD1 agrees at 8 bases. V was pared by 9 bases and J by 6 bases, with 11 bases of the junction left unmatched. The CDR3 extends over 14 amino acids. CDR1 and CDR2 (germline): KGHDR, SFDVKD. CDR3 region: CATQNSGTGDGYTF. Written as DNA, the CDR3 is TGTGCCACCCAAAACTCCGGGACAGGCGATGGCTACACCTTC.

V and J are TRBV6-5 and TRBJ2-1; TRBD2 agrees at 9 bases. J was trimmed by 9 bases and V by 5 bases; bases with no gene match: 5. The CDR3 totals 13 residues. The germline gives CDR1 MNHEY, CDR2 SVGAGI. The CDR3 region is CASSSLAGLEQFF. Here the CDR3 DNA reads TGTGCCAGCAGTAGTCTAGCGGGACTTGAGCAGTTCTTC.

This chain connects TRBV5-1 to TRBJ1-4; D ambiguous. Per the germline V gene, CDR1 is SGHRS and CDR2 is YFSETQ. V lost 4 bases and J 6 bases, leaving 13 bases between the germline ends. CDR3 length: 14 amino acids. The CDR3 DNA sequence: TGCGCCAGCAGCCCCCCAGGAGGAGATGAAAAACTGTTTTTT. Translated, it gives CASSPPGGDEKLFF.

The chain employs TRBV18 and TRBJ2-7, with TRBD1 matching 7 bases. Losses at the gene ends were 6 bases for V and 2 bases for J; bases not matched to a gene: 7. The CDR3 loop spans 14 amino acids. CDR1 is KGHSH, CDR2 LQKENI, per germline. CDR3 sequence: CASSSGTAAYEQYF. The CDR3 DNA is TGTGCCAGCTCCTCCGGGACAGCCGCCTACGAGCAGTACTTC. Supplemented by reference TRBV18 and TRBJ2-7, the full variable domain reads NAGVMQNPRHLVRRRGQEARLRCSPMKGHSHVYWYRQLPEEGLKFMVYLQKENIIDESGMPKERFSAEFPKEGPSILRIQQVVRGDSAAYFCASSSGTAAYEQYFGPGTRLTVT.

V is TRBV5-5 and J is TRBJ1-2; D gene unclear. From germline, CDR1 is SGHKS and CDR2 YYEKEE (reference sequence). The V and J ends lost 4 bases and 8 bases respectively, with 15 bases between them. The length of the CDR3 is 13 residues. CDR3 in DNA: TGTGCCAGCAGCCCGTCATCGGTTGAGGGCTACACCTTC. Residues: CASSPSSVEGYTF.